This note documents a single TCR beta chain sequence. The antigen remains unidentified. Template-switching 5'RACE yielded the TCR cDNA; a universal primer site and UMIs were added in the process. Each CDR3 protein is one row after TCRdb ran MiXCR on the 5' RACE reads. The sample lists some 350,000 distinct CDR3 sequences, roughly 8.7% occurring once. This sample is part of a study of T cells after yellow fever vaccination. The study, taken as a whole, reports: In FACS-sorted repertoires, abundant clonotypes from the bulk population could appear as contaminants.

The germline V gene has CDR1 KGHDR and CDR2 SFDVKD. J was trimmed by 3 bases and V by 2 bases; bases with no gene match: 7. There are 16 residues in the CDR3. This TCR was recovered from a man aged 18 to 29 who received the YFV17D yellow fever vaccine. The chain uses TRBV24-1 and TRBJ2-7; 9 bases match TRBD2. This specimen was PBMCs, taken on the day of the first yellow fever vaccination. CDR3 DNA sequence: TGTGCCACCAGTGATTGGAAGGGACTAGCTTTCTACGAGCAGTACTTC. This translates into CATSDWKGLAFYEQYF.